The 2 T cell receptor beta chains given below trace back to one sample, sequenced in a study of T cell repertoires in cytomegalovirus infection. From the reads, TCRdb called clonotypes with MiXCR, one entry per CDR3 protein. The repertoire holds tens of thousands of distinct CDR3 sequences, with 20% as singletons. These receptors have no identified antigens. The sequencing used CD8+ T cells from cultured PBMCs, collected from culture after CMV antigen stimulation. The receptors were sampled from a human donor in good health (CMV status not recorded). Some clones in this sample may be carry-over from other donors' samples.

This clonotype has more than one count but fewer than ten. The V gene is TRBV11-2, the J gene TRBJ2-3, with D maybe TRBD1 (6 bases). The CDR3 is 16 residues long. Looked up from germline, CDR1 is SGHAT and CDR2 is FQNNGV. The V end lost 5 bases, the J end lost 3 bases, and 18 bases lay between the germline ends. This CDR3 reads CASSLRGSSSTDTQYF. The CDR3 DNA follows: TGTGCCAGCAGCCTCAGGGGAAGTTCTTCGACAGATACGCAGTATTTT.

Sample share makes this clonotype hyperexpanded. V gene TRBV7-6 combines with J gene TRBJ2-7; 7 positions match TRBD1. This CDR3 region has 15 residues. In germline, CDR1 is SGHVS, CDR2 FNYEAQ. J gave up 3 bases and V 1 base, and 6 bases lay outside the gene matches. The CDR3 loop reads CASSLEGQAFYEQYF. In nucleotides, the CDR3 is TGTGCCAGCAGCTTAGAAGGACAGGCATTCTACGAGCAGTACTTC.